These T cell receptor beta chains were read from a single sample in a study of blood T cell repertoires in COVID-19. Sequenced by immunoSEQ multiplex PCR; TCRdb stores in-frame clones only, minus some. The data contain 95,000 to 110,000 clones, more than 85% of them seen just once; the ten biggest clones take up under 6.5%. Sequencing was carried out using peripheral blood. These receptors were collected from a human donor in a cohort sampled during active COVID-19. Both conserved end residues are part of each CDR3. Each record gives: CDR3 protein, CDR3 DNA, CDR3 length, V gene, clone size, D gene, J gene. The D gene is left open where the match is weak. Clone size is stated in some rows and not others, as once, few, many or a class when expanded.

CDR3aa: CASSLRTFYGYTF
CDR3nt: TGTGCCAGCAGTTTAAGGACATTCTATGGCTACACCTTC
len: 13
v_gene: TRBV28
abundance: -
d_gene: -
j_gene: TRBJ1-2

CDR3aa: CASSLSEDSNEQFF
CDR3nt: TGTGCCAGCAGTCTATCCGAGGACTCCAATGAGCAGTTCTTC
len: 14
v_gene: TRBV27
abundance: -
d_gene: -
j_gene: TRBJ2-1

CDR3aa: CATSRAGPGNTIYF
CDR3nt: TGTGCCACCAGCAGAGCGGGTCCGGGAAACACCATATATTTT
len: 14
v_gene: TRBV15
abundance: -
d_gene: -
j_gene: TRBJ1-3

CDR3aa: CASSLRTDGYGYTF
CDR3nt: TGTGCCAGCAGCTTACGGACAGACGGATATGGCTACACCTTC
len: 14
v_gene: TRBV11-2
abundance: -
d_gene: -
j_gene: TRBJ1-2

CDR3aa: CASSLSGLNTEAFF
CDR3nt: TGTGCCAGCAGCTTGTCAGGGTTGAACACTGAAGCTTTCTTT
len: 14
v_gene: TRBV5-8
abundance: once
d_gene: -
j_gene: TRBJ1-1

CDR3aa: CASSLSVVSNQPQHF
CDR3nt: TGTGCCAGCAGCTTATCGGTGGTTAGCAATCAGCCCCAGCATTTT
len: 15
v_gene: TRBV7-9
abundance: -
d_gene: -
j_gene: TRBJ1-5

CDR3aa: CASSDAAGVAYEQYF
CDR3nt: TGTGCCAGCTCCGACGCAGCGGGAGTAGCCTACGAGCAGTACTTC
len: 15
v_gene: TRBV18
abundance: once
d_gene: TRBD2
j_gene: TRBJ2-7

CDR3aa: CASSVGGGQGGAFF
CDR3nt: TGTGCCAGCAGCGTAGGTGGGGGACAGGGTGGTGCTTTCTTT
len: 14
v_gene: TRBV9
abundance: -
d_gene: TRBD1
j_gene: TRBJ1-1

CDR3aa: CASSPAPSGGADTQYF
CDR3nt: TGCGCCAGCAGCCCAGCTCCTAGCGGGGGGGCAGATACGCAGTATTTT
len: 16
v_gene: TRBV5-1
abundance: -
d_gene: TRBD2
j_gene: TRBJ2-3

CDR3aa: CASSLGDRAPYEQYF
CDR3nt: TGCGCCAGCAGCTTGGGGGACAGGGCCCCCTACGAGCAGTACTTC
len: 15
v_gene: TRBV5-1
abundance: -
d_gene: TRBD1
j_gene: TRBJ2-7

CDR3aa: CASSGRDRGSYGYTF
CDR3nt: TGTGCCAGCAGCGGAAGGGACAGGGGTTCATATGGCTACACCTTC
len: 15
v_gene: TRBV5-4
abundance: -
d_gene: TRBD1
j_gene: TRBJ1-2

CDR3aa: CASGIGGAGQPQHF
CDR3nt: TGTGCCAGCGGTATAGGGGGCGCGGGGCAGCCCCAGCATTTT
len: 14
v_gene: TRBV11-2
abundance: -
d_gene: TRBD1
j_gene: TRBJ1-5

CDR3aa: CASSLTGYEQYF
CDR3nt: TGTGCCAGCAGTCTTACAGGGTACGAGCAGTACTTC
len: 12
v_gene: TRBV28
abundance: -
d_gene: -
j_gene: TRBJ2-7

CDR3aa: CATNLNAQGPQHF
CDR3nt: TGTGCCACCAACTTAAATGCGCAGGGGCCCCAGCATTTT
len: 13
v_gene: TRBV15
abundance: once
d_gene: -
j_gene: TRBJ1-5